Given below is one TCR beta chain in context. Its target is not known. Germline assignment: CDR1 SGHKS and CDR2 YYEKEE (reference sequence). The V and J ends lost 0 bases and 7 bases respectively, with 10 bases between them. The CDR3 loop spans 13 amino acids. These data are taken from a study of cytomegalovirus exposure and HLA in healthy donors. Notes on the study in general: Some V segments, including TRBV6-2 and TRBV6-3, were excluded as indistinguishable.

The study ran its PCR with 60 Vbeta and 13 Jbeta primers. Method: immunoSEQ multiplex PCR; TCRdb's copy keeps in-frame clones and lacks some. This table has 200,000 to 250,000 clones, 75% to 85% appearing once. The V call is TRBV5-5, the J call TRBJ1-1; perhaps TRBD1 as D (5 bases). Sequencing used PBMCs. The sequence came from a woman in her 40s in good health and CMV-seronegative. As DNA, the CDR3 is TGTGCCAGCAGCTTGGTAAGGGGCGGTGAAGCTTTCTTT. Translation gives CASSLVRGGEAFF.